The clone carrying this TCR beta chain came up a few times. Its specificity is not known. Arm-PCR with iRepertoire HTBI primers amplified the CDR3 regions for these TCR beta libraries. TCRdb processed the multiplex PCR reads anew with MiXCR; each CDR3 protein has one entry. The sample holds 500,000 or so distinct CDR3 sequences, about 16% seen once. These data originate in a study of regulatory T cells in long-lasting Graves disease. Trimming took off 5 bases at V and 5 bases at J, with 16 bases between the two ends. CDR1 is LGHDT, CDR2 YNNKEL, per germline (reference sequence). This CDR3 has 15 residues. Time point described: newly diagnosed GD, antithyroid drugs for less than 3 months. The TCR library was prepared using RNA isolated from PBMCs. General study findings and limits: Newly diagnosed patients had higher TCR diversity than persistent Graves' patients did. There was favoring of TRBV28, TRBJ1-2 and TRBJ2-5 in persistent disease.

The same data also went into a second study, on T cells in Graves' hyperthyroidism and ophthalmopathy.

The input for sequencing was peripheral blood mononuclear cells (PBMCs), taken at new diagnosis, from a patient treated with antithyroid drugs. The receptor was isolated from a woman aged 35-65 years with Graves disease. V and J are TRBV3-1 and TRBJ1-5; weak D call: TRBD1 (5 bases). The CDR3 spells CASSSSGTFYQPQHF. The CDR3 DNA is TGTGCCAGCAGCTCATCCGGGACTTTCTATCAGCCCCAGCATTTT.